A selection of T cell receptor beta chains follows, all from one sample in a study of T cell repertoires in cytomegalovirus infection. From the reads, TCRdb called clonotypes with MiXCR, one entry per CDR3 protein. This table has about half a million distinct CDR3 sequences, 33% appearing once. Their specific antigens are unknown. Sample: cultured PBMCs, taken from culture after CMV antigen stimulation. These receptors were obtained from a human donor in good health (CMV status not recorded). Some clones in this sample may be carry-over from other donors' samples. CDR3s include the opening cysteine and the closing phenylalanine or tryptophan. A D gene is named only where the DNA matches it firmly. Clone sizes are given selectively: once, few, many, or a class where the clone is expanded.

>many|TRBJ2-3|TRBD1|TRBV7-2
TGTGCCAGCGACAGGGATTTGACAGATACGCAGTATTTT
CASDRDLTDTQYF
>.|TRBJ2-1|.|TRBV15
TGTGCCACCGGTCCGGGTGGGATAAACAATGAGCAGTTCTTC
CATGPGGINNEQFF
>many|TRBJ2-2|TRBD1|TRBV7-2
TGTGCCAGCAGACAGGGGGGCCGGAACACCGGGGAGCTGTTTTTT
CASRQGGRNTGELFF
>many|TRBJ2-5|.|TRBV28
TGTGCCAGCAGTTCCCCGGACAGACAAGAGACCCAGTACTTC
CASSSPDRQETQYF
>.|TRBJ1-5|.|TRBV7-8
TGTGCCAGCAGCTTAGTCAACAGGGTATTGGGGCAGCCCCAGCATTTT
CASSLVNRVLGQPQHF
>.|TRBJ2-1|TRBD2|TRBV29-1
TGCAGCGGGGGACTAGCGGGAGGGCCCTCCTACAATGAGCAGTTCTTC
CSGGLAGGPSYNEQFF
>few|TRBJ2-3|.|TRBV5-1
TGCGCCAGCAGACAAGGACAGACGCCCCGGAATACGCAGTATTTT
CASRQGQTPRNTQYF
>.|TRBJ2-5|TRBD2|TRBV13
TGTGCCAGCAGCTCGACTAGCGGGAGGGCCGAGGAGACCCAGTACTTC
CASSSTSGRAEETQYF
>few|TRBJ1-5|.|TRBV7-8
TGTGCCAGCAGCTCGGGATTGAGCCGACAGCCCCAGCATTTT
CASSSGLSRQPQHF
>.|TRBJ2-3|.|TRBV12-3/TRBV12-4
TGTGCCAGCAGTGCGGTAGGGCAGGGGAGGATGTCAAGCACAGATACGCAGTATTTT
CASSAVGQGRMSSTDTQYF
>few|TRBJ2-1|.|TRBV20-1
TGCAGTGCTAGAGGCCCGTTTGGGACGGTGAACAATGAGCAGTTCTTC
CSARGPFGTVNNEQFF
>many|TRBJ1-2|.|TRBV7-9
TGTGCCAGCAGTCAAAATAAATGGACAGACTATGGCTACACCTTC
CASSQNKWTDYGYTF
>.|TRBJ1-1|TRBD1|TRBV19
TGTGCCAGCAAGGGACAGGGAGTCACTGAAGCTTTCTTT
CASKGQGVTEAFF
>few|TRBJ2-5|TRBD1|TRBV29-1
TGCAGCGTTTCGACAGGGCAAGAGACCCAGTACTTC
CSVSTGQETQYF
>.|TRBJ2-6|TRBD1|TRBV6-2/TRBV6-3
TGTGCCAGCAGTTTTCCCGGGACAGGGACTGGGGCCAACGTCCTGACTTTC
CASSFPGTGTGANVLTF
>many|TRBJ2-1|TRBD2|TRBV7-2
TGTGCCAGCAGCGCCTCTAGCGGCTCCTACAATGAGCAGTTCTTC
CASSASSGSYNEQFF
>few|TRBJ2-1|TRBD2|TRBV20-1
TGCAGTGCTAGAGGAGGCGGGAGCACCTACAATGAGCAGTTCTTC
CSARGGGSTYNEQFF
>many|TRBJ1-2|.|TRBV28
TGTGCCAGCAGCATCTCTTGGGGAGGCGGGGTTGGGGACTATGGCTACACCTTC
CASSISWGGGVGDYGYTF
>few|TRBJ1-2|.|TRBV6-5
TGTGCCAGCAGTTACTCGAACATAGGCGGCTATGGCTACACCTTC
CASSYSNIGGYGYTF
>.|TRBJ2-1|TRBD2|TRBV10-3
TGTGCCATCAGTGCCCATCTAGCGGGAGCCCCCAATGAGCAGTTCTTC
CAISAHLAGAPNEQFF